Listed here is a single TCR beta chain. Data came from immunoSEQ multiplex PCR; TCRdb stores just in-frame clones and leaves some out. Of 200,000 to 250,000 clones listed, less than 90% are singletons. The data were taken from a study of blood T cell repertoires in COVID-19. Study-level background: Sources were T cells, B-cell-depleted T cells, or PBMCs; the material itself was cDNA or gDNA.

This CDR3 comprises 13 residues. Germline V CDR1 and CDR2: MNHEY, SVGAGI. Trimming left V 8 bases short and J 1 base short, with 11 bases between. This TCR was recovered from a woman older than 75 with active or convalescent COVID-19. The rearrangement links TRBV6-5 to TRBJ1-2; D is uncertain. The specimen sequenced was peripheral blood. Written as DNA, the CDR3 is TGTGCCAGCGGATACACGGGTAACTATGGCTACACCTTC. Protein: CASGYTGNYGYTF.